Below are 13 T cell receptor beta chains sequenced from a single sample in a study. Clones were read by immunoSEQ multiplex PCR, and TCRdb kept only the in-frame ones, dropping some. The sample includes 40,000 to 55,000 clones, roughly 93% of them seen just once. Source material: PBMCs. These TCRs come from a man aged 35 to 55 with rheumatoid arthritis.

The V and J genes are TRBV6-5 and TRBJ1-2; TRBD1 might be the D (6 bases). The germline V gene has CDR1 MNHEY and CDR2 SVGAGI. This CDR3 is built from 14 residues. V lost 2 bases to trimming and J lost 4 bases, with 11 bases between them. CDR3 in amino acids: CASSYKGGFYGYTF. The CDR3 nucleotides are TGTGCCAGCAGTTACAAGGGGGGCTTCTATGGCTACACCTTC.

This chain joins TRBV4-1 and TRBJ1-2, with TRBD1 as a possible D gene (6 bases). Germline CDR1 and CDR2: MGHRA and YSYEKL. The V end was cut by 1 base, the J end by 4 bases, with 10 bases between. There are 14 residues in the CDR3. The CDR3, as DNA: TGCGCCAGCAGCCAAGCAGGGGTGTTCTATGGCTACACCTTC. Protein: CASSQAGVFYGYTF.

V gene TRBV3-1 (or the pseudogene TRBV3-2) combines with J gene TRBJ1-2; TRBD1 might be the D (5 bases). This CDR3 has 15 residues. Germline loops: CDR1 LGHDT, CDR2 YNNKEL (reference sequence). The V end lost 4 bases, the J end lost 5 bases, and 17 bases lay between the germline ends. CDR3 in amino acids: CASSLSGAQSYGYTF. The CDR3 DNA reads TGTGCCAGCAGCCTAAGTGGGGCGCAGTCGTATGGCTACACCTTC.

J is TRBJ1-1 and V is TRBV5-8; D gene ambiguous. Germline CDR1 and CDR2: SGHTS and YDEGEE. V was cut by 4 bases and J by 3 bases, with 7 bases left in between. The CDR3 extends over 12 amino acids. The CDR3 protein is CASSPRYTEAFF. CDR3 DNA sequence: TGTGCCAGCAGCCCCAGGTACACTGAAGCTTTCTTT.

The chain has TRBV27 and TRBJ2-7; 10 bases line up with TRBD2. The V segment lost 6 bases and the J segment 5 bases; nucleotides outside the gene matches: 4. Germline V CDR1 and CDR2: MNHEY, SMNVEV (reference sequence). The CDR3 has 13 amino acids. The CDR3 region has the DNA TGTGCCAGCAGGAGACTAGCGGGTGACGAGCAGTACTTC. Translating it yields CASRRLAGDEQYF.

V is TRBV6-5 and J is TRBJ1-4, with TRBD1 identical over 7 bases. The CDR3 spans 14 residues. Germline V gives CDR1 MNHEY, CDR2 SVGAGI. The ends lost 6 bases at V and 4 bases at J; junction bases unmatched: 5. In DNA, the CDR3 is TGTGCCAGCAGCCGGACAGGTTTTAATGAAAAACTGTTTTTT. It encodes CASSRTGFNEKLFF.

The rearrangement joins TRBV9 to TRBJ2-7; D remains unclear. Germline CDR1 reads SGDLS; CDR2 reads YYNGEE. This CDR3 is built from 13 residues. Between the trimmed V and J ends, which lost 3 bases and 6 bases, there was a span of 13 bases. The CDR3 nucleotides are TGTGCCAGCAGCGCTTCCCATACCCCCGAGCAGTACTTC. Encoded protein: CASSASHTPEQYF. Supplemented by reference TRBV9 and TRBJ2-7, the full variable domain reads DSGVTQTPKHLITATGQRVTLRCSPRSGDLSVYWYQQSLDQGLQFLIQYYNGEERAKGNILERFSAQQFPDLHSELNLSSLELGDSALYFCASSASHTPEQYFGPGTRLTVT.

This chain joins TRBV6-5 and TRBJ2-7; TRBD2 aligns across 7 bases. Germline V gene lookup returns CDR1 MNHEY and CDR2 SVGAGI. This CDR3 comprises 14 residues. Trimming at V came to 7 bases and at J to 2 bases, leaving 8 bases not matched to a gene. DNA of the CDR3: TGTGCCAGCACCCCGTTTAGCGGGCCCTACGAGCAGTACTTC. This translates into CASTPFSGPYEQYF.

The CDR3 DNA reads TGTGCCAGCAGTTTAAAGATGAGCTCCTACAATGAGCAGTTCTTC. Its protein product is CASSLKMSSYNEQFF. The chain has TRBV6-6 and TRBJ2-1; no clear D. Germline V lookup: CDR1 MNHNY, CDR2 SVGAGI (reference sequence). V shed 4 bases and J shed 0 bases, with 10 bases lying between them. The CDR3 totals 15 residues.

The rearrangement uses TRBV29-1 and TRBJ1-1, with D possibly matching TRBD1 (5 bases). V gave up 7 bases and J gave up 1 base, with 16 bases separating them. Per the germline V gene, CDR1 is SQVTM and CDR2 is ANQGSEA. The CDR3 runs to 14 residues. CDR3 nucleotides: TGCAGCGCCAACAGAGGGGAGGCGAACACTGAAGCTTTCTTT. Its protein product is CSANRGEANTEAFF.

The chain links TRBV6-1 to TRBJ2-7, with D hard to call. Germline V lookup: CDR1 MNHNS, CDR2 SASEGT. Trimming took off 3 bases at V and 1 base at J, with 13 bases between the two ends. CDR3 length equals 15 residues. DNA of the CDR3: TGTGCCAGCAGTGAGGCTCCGACACGATCCTACGAGCAGTACTTC. Protein: CASSEAPTRSYEQYF.

The CDR3 is CASSRGQTNEKLFF. The CDR3 DNA is TGTGCCAGCAGCCGAGGACAGACTAATGAAAAACTGTTTTTT. The rearrangement links TRBV4-2 to TRBJ1-4; D might be TRBD1 (6 bases). V shed 4 bases and J shed 2 bases, with 8 bases lying between them. This CDR3 comprises 14 residues. Per germline, CDR1 LGHNA and CDR2 YNFKEQ.

The J gene is TRBJ2-7, the V gene TRBV7-2; 9 bases line up with TRBD2. With 1 base clipped from V and 0 bases from J, the junction kept 1 base outside the gene matches. CDR3 length: 15 residues. The germline gives CDR1 SGHTA, CDR2 FQGNSA. DNA for the CDR3: TGTGCCAGCAGCTTAGGCGGGAGGGTCTCCTACGAGCAGTACTTC. Residues: CASSLGGRVSYEQYF. Together with reference TRBV7-2 and TRBJ2-7, the CDR3 gives the full variable domain: GAGVSQSPSNKVTEKGKDVELRCDPISGHTALYWYRQSLGQGLEFLIYFQGNSAPDKSGLPSDRFSAERTGGSVSTLTIQRTQQEDSAVYLCASSLGGRVSYEQYFGPGTRLTVT.